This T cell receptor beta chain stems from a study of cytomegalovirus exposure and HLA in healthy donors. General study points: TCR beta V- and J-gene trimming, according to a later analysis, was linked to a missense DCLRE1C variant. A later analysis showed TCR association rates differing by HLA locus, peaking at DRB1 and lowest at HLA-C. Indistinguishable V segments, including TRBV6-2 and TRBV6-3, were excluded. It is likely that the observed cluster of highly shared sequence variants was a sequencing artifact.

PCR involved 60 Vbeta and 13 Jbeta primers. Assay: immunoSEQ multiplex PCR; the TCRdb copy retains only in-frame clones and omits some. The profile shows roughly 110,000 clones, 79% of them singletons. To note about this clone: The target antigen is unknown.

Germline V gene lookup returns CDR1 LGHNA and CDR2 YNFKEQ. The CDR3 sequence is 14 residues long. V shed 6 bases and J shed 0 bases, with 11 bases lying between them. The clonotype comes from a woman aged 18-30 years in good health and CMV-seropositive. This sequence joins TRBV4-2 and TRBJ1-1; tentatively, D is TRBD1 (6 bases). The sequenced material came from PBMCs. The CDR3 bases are TGTGCCAGCAGGTTTCAGGGGTTGAACACTGAAGCTTTCTTT. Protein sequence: CASRFQGLNTEAFF.